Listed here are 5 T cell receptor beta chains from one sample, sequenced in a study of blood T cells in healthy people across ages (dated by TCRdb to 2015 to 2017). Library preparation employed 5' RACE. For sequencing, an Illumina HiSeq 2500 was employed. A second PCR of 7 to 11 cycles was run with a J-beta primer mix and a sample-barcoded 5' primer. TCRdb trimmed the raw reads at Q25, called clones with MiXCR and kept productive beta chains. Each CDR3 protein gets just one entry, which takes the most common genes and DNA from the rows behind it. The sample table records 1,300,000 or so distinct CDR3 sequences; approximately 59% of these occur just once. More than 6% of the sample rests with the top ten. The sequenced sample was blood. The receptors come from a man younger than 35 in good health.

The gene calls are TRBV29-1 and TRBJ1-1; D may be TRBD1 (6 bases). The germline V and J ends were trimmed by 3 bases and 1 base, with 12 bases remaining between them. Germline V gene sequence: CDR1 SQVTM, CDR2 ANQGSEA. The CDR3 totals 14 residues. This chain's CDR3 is CSVEGSTGNTEAFF. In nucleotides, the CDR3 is TGCAGCGTTGAGGGGTCGACAGGGAACACTGAAGCTTTCTTT.

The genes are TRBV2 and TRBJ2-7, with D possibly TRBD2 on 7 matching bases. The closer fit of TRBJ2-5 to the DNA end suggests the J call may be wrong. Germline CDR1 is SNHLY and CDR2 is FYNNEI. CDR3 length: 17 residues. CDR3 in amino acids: CASSSGGPNQGRKTQYF. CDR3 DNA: TGTGCCAGCAGCTCGGGGGGCCCCAATCAGGGGAGGAAGACCCAGTACTTC.

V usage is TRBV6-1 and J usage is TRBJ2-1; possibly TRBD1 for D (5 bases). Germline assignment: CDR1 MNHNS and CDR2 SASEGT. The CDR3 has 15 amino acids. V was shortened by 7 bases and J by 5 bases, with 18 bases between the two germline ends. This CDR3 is CASKPRVQFDNEQFF. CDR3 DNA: TGTGCCAGCAAACCCAGGGTCCAATTCGACAATGAGCAGTTCTTC.

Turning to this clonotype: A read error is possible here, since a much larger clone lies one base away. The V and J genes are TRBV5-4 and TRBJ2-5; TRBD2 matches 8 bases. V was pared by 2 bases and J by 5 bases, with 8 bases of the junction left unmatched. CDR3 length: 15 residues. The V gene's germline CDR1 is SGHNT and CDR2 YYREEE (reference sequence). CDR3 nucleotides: TGTGCCAGCAGCTTACCGGGACTAGGAGGGGAGACCCAGTACTTC. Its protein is CASSLPGLGGETQYF. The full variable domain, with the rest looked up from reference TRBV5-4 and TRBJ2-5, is ETGVTQSPTHLIKTRGQQVTLRCSSQSGHNTVSWYQQALGQGPQFIFQYYREEENGRGNFPPRFSGLQFPNYSSELNVNALELDDSALYLCASSLPGLGGETQYFGPGTRLLVL.

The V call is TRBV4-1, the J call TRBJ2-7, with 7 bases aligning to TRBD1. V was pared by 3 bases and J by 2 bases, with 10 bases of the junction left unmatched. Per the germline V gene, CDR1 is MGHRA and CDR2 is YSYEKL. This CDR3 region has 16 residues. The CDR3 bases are TGCGCCAGCAGCCAGCCTACAGGGGACGGGCCCTACGAGCAGTACTTC. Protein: CASSQPTGDGPYEQYF.